This TCR beta chain was sequenced during a study of neoadjuvant nivolumab and ipilimumab in lung cancer. Study-level points and caveats: Only two of four nivolumab-treated tumors gained richness and clonality by surgery. TCR sequencing covered a small number of samples.

Here immunoSEQ multiplex PCR was the method, and the copy in TCRdb shows in-frame clones only, minus some. Among over 15,000 clones listed, roughly 76% were seen once. There are a few counts of this clone. Its antigen is currently unknown. The TCR sequence derives from an adult with non-small cell lung cancer. The sequences come from tumor tissue, collected after neoadjuvant nivolumab, alone or with ipilimumab, at or shortly before surgery.

CDR3 DNA sequence: TGTGCCAGCAGCCGACAAACCCGGACAGGGGGGTACCAAGAGACCCAGTACTTC. This gives the protein CASSRQTRTGGYQETQYF. The rearrangement uses TRBV7-9 and TRBJ2-5; 10 bases map to TRBD1. This CDR3 is 18 amino acids long. Trimming took 5 bases from V and 0 from J; bases not matched to a gene: 12. In germline, CDR1 is SEHNR, CDR2 FQNEAQ (reference sequence).